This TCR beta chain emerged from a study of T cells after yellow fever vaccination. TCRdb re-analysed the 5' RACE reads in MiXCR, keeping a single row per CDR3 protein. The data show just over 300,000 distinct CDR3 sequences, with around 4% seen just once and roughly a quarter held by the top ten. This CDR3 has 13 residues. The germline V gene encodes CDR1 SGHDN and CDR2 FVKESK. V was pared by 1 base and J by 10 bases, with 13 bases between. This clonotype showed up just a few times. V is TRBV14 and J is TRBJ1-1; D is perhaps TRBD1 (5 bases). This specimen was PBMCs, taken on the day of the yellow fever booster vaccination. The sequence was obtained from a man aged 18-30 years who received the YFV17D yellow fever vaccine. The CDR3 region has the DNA TGTGCCAGCAGCCAAGCATCAGGGCTAGCAGCTTTCTTT. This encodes CASSQASGLAAFF.